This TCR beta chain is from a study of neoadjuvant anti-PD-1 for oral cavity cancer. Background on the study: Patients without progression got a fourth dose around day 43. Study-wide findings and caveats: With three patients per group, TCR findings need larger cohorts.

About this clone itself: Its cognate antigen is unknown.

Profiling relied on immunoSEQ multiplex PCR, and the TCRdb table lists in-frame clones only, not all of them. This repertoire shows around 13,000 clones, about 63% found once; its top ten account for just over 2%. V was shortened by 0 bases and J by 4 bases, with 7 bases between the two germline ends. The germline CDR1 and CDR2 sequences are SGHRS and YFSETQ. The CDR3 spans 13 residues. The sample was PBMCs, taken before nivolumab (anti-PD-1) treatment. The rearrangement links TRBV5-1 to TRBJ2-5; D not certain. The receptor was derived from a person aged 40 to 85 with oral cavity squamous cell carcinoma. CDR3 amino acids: CASSLVVGETQYF. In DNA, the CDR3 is TGCGCCAGCAGCTTGGTAGTGGGAGAGACCCAGTACTTC.